The sequence of this T cell receptor (beta chain) was determined in a study of vaccination effects on CD4 cells after COVID-19. The assay was immunoSEQ multiplex PCR, and TCRdb's table has in-frame clones only and misses some. Of about 65,000 clones detected, roughly three quarters appear once; the ten largest clones hold around 3%. Study-level points and caveats: Limitations: small convalescent group and missing early post-infection timepoints.

V lost 0 bases and J lost 9; bases outside the gene matches: 9. The CDR3 is 16 amino acids. From germline, CDR1 is SGDLS and CDR2 YYNGEE. A note on this clone: Its antigen remains unknown.

Sequencing was preceded by expansion of antigen-specific CD4+ T cells with viral peptide pools in the ViraFEST assay. Once cultured for about 9 days, the cells underwent separation to obtain CD4+ T cells. Each vaccine recipient was nucleocapsid antibody negative and had no prior SARS-CoV-2 infection. This clonotype was obtained from a human donor who received a COVID-19 vaccine. The chain links TRBV9 to TRBJ2-1; 10 bases agree with TRBD2. The sample here was CD4+ T cells from PBMCs cultured with HCoV-NL63 spike peptides, taken before COVID-19 vaccination. In DNA form, the CDR3 reads TGTGCCAGCAGCGTAGACGTAGCGGGGGGCGTAGGTGAGCAGTTCTTC. Translation: CASSVDVAGGVGEQFF. The variable domain in full, completed from reference TRBV9 and TRBJ2-1, reads DSGVTQTPKHLITATGQRVTLRCSPRSGDLSVYWYQQSLDQGLQFLIQYYNGEERAKGNILERFSAQQFPDLHSELNLSSLELGDSALYFCASSVDVAGGVGEQFFGPGTRLTVL.